Listed below are T cell receptor beta chains from one sample, sequenced in a study of T cell repertoires in cytomegalovirus infection. These receptors' targets are unknown. TCRdb itself ran the reads through MiXCR, one entry per CDR3 protein. The data hold about 570,000 distinct CDR3 sequences, with around two fifths observed a single time. Sample: cultured PBMCs, taken from culture after CMV antigen stimulation. These receptors originate from a human donor in good health (CMV status not recorded). Some clones in this sample may be carry-over from other donors' samples. Each CDR3 is given with its conserved first and last residue. A D gene is named only where the DNA matches it firmly. Clone size is not always given. Where it is, it says once, few, many or a class for expanded clones.

D gene	clone size	V gene	J gene	CDR3 DNA	CDR3 protein
.	few	TRBV7-6	TRBJ2-5	TGTGCCAGCAGCTTAGGGTCAGGCATCGAGACCCAGTACTTC	CASSLGSGIETQYF
TRBD1	once	TRBV27	TRBJ1-6	TGTGCCAGCAGCAGGGGGCGTTATAATTCACCCCTCCACTTT	CASSRGRYNSPLHF
TRBD2	few	TRBV6-6	TRBJ2-7	TGTGCCAGCAGCGGCCCCCTATTGACTAGCGTCCCTAGCTCCTACGAGCAGTACTTC	CASSGPLLTSVPSSYEQYF
TRBD1	.	TRBV2	TRBJ1-5	TGTGCCAGCAGTTTACAGGGGGCTGCTGAGCCCCAGCATTTT	CASSLQGAAEPQHF
TRBD2	.	TRBV7-2	TRBJ2-1	TGTGCCAGCAGCTTAGGACTAGCGCCATCCTACAATGAGCAGTTCTTC	CASSLGLAPSYNEQFF
.	few	TRBV12-3/TRBV12-4	TRBJ1-1	TGTGCCAGCAGTCCCGTTGGGCAACAGGGTCCGATGAACACTGAAGCTTTCTTT	CASSPVGQQGPMNTEAFF
.	many	TRBV7-2	TRBJ2-2	TGTGCCAGCAGCTCCGCCCGGGAAACCGGGGAGCTGTTTTTT	CASSSARETGELFF
.	.	TRBV20-1	TRBJ1-5	TGCAGTGCTGTTTCTCGGGAGGATCGCAATCAGCCCCAGCATTTT	CSAVSREDRNQPQHF
TRBD1	few	TRBV24-1	TRBJ2-1	TGTGCCACCAGTGCCCCCGGGACAGGGGGCATCAATGAGCAGTTCTTC	CATSAPGTGGINEQFF
.	.	TRBV7-2	TRBJ2-3	TGTGCCAGCAGCCCCCCTAGCAAGAGCACAGATACGCAGTATTTT	CASSPPSKSTDTQYF
.	.	TRBV6-1	TRBJ2-3	TGTGCCAGCAGAAAAGGGCTAGCGCACACAGATACGCAGTATTTT	CASRKGLAHTDTQYF
.	.	TRBV28	TRBJ1-4	TGTGCCAGCAGTTTATTCGCCGGGACAAACAATGAAAAACTGTTTTTT	CASSLFAGTNNEKLFF
.	.	TRBV19	TRBJ1-1	TGTGCCAGTAGTATAGGAGGTTTGGGCCTAGGAGCTTTCTTT	CASSIGGLGLGAFF
.	.	TRBV20-1	TRBJ2-5	TGCAGTGCTAGGAAAATTGAAGAGACCCAGTACTTC	CSARKIEETQYF
TRBD2	many	TRBV7-2	TRBJ2-3	TGTGCCAGCAGCTCACTAGCGGGAGGCGCAGATACGCAGTATTTT	CASSSLAGGADTQYF
.	few	TRBV12-3/TRBV12-4	TRBJ2-4	TGTGCCAGCAGTTCTAGCACCATAGCCAAAAACATTCAGTACTTC	CASSSSTIAKNIQYF
TRBD1	.	TRBV20-1	TRBJ2-3	TGCAGTGCTAGAGAGGGGACAGGCACAGATACGCAGTATTTT	CSAREGTGTDTQYF
TRBD2	.	TRBV29-1	TRBJ2-1	TGCAGCGTTGGCGGGAGAGCCGACAGATACAATGAGCAGTTCTTC	CSVGGRADRYNEQFF
.	.	TRBV4-2	TRBJ1-4	TGTGCCAGCAGCCAAGACAGAACCTATAATGAAAAACTGTTTTTT	CASSQDRTYNEKLFF
.	.	TRBV10-3	TRBJ2-3	TGTGCCATCAGTGACCCAGGGGCCGCCTTCGCAGATACGCAGTATTTT	CAISDPGAAFADTQYF
.	few	TRBV11-2	TRBJ1-1	TGTGCCAGCAGTTTTGGGCCCGAGGGCTTGAACACTGAAGCTTTCTTT	CASSFGPEGLNTEAFF
TRBD1	few	TRBV7-9	TRBJ2-5	TGTGCCAGCAGCCCGGGACAGGGGATAATGGAGACCCAGTACTTC	CASSPGQGIMETQYF